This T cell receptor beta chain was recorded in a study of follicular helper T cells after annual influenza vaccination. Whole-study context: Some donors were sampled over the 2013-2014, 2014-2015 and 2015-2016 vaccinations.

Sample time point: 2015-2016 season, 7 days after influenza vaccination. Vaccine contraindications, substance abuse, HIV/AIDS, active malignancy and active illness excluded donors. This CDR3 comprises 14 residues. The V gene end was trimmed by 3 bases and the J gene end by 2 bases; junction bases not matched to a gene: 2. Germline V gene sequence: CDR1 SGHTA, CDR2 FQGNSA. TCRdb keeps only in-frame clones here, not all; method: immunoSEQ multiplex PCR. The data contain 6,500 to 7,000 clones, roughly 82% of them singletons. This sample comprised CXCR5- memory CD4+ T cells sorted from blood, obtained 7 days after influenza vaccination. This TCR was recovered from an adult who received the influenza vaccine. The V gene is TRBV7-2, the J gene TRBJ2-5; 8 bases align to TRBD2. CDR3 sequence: CASSFGGGQETQYF. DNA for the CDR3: TGTGCCAGCAGCTTCGGGGGGGGACAAGAGACCCAGTACTTC.